These 6 T cell receptor beta chains were sequenced from one sample in a study of blood T cell repertoires in COVID-19 (dated by TCRdb to about 2020). The receptor library was made with the immunoSEQ multiplex PCR assay. Entries here come from immuneACCESS through TCRdb and include only in-frame sequences with V and J called. Some clones fail to appear in such tables; in the studies checked, an unresolved V gene covers under half of the shortfall, and the cause of the remainder is unknown. In this sample the table shows more than 60,000 clones, 80% to 95% of which occur a single time. The top ten clones comprise around 7% of the sample. Input material: peripheral blood. These TCRs come from a human donor in a cohort sampled during active COVID-19.

This chain connects TRBV3-1 (or the pseudogene TRBV3-2) to TRBJ2-2, with a possible D match to TRBD1 (5 bases). V lost 4 bases and J lost 5, with 14 bases in between. CDR1 and CDR2 (germline): LGHDT, YNNKEL (reference sequence). The CDR3 totals 15 residues. The CDR3 protein is CASSLLVKGTGELFF. CDR3 nucleotide sequence: TGTGCCAGCAGCCTCCTTGTGAAGGGGACCGGGGAGCTGTTTTTT.

This clone was seen only once. The V call is TRBV4-3, the J call TRBJ2-7; 11 bases align to TRBD1. Germline CDR1 is LGHNA and CDR2 is YSLEER. The V segment lost 4 bases and the J segment 3 bases; nucleotides outside the gene matches: 5. The CDR3 length is 15 residues. CDR3 protein: CASSRGTGGNYEQYF. The CDR3 coding sequence is TGCGCCAGCAGCCGAGGGACAGGGGGGAACTACGAGCAGTACTTC.

The chain combines TRBV6-2 or TRBV6-3 with TRBJ2-7, with unresolved D. CDR3 length: 13 amino acids. The ends were cut back, 6 bases at V and 4 bases at J, with 13 bases in the middle. Germline assignment: CDR1 MNHEY and CDR2 SVGEGT. The CDR3 sequence is CASSDNTGYEQYF. In DNA form, the CDR3 reads TGTGCCAGCAGCGACAATACTGGGTACGAGCAGTACTTC.

The chain employs TRBV27 and TRBJ2-3, with D perhaps matching TRBD1 (6 bases). CDR3 size: 15 residues. The V gene lost 4 bases and the J gene lost 4 bases, with 15 bases spanning the gap. The V gene's germline CDR1 is MNHEY and CDR2 SMNVEV (reference sequence). The CDR3 reads CASSSRTAAADTQYF. The CDR3 bases are TGTGCCAGCAGTTCCCGGACAGCTGCGGCAGATACGCAGTATTTT.

V usage is TRBV5-1 and J usage is TRBJ2-2, with D unclear. V lost 1 base and J 6 bases, leaving 4 bases between the germline ends. CDR1 SGHRS and CDR2 YFSETQ come from the germline V gene. The CDR3 loop spans 12 amino acids. CDR3 DNA: TGCGCCAGCAGCTTGCCGGCCGGGGAGCTGTTTTTT. Translated, it gives CASSLPAGELFF.

This chain links TRBV11-2 with TRBJ1-4; TRBD1 might be the D (5 bases). Looked up from germline, CDR1 is SGHAT and CDR2 is FQNNGV. There are 15 residues in the CDR3. The V end lost 5 bases, the J end lost 4 bases, and 14 bases lay between the germline ends. CDR3 amino acids: CASSLSGFLNEKLFF. As DNA, the CDR3 is TGTGCCAGCAGCCTTTCAGGGTTTCTTAATGAAAAACTGTTTTTT.